This T cell receptor (beta chain) was sequenced during a study of somatic mutations in cytotoxic T cells in rheumatoid arthritis. Measured with immunoSEQ multiplex PCR; TCRdb has only the in-frame clones, and not every one. The table records some 27,000 clones, roughly 74% of them present only once. The CDR3 consists of 13 residues. The V and J ends lost 11 bases and 1 base respectively, with 15 bases between them. Germline values: CDR1 MNHNS, CDR2 SASEGT. The material sequenced was CD8+ T cells sorted from blood. The V call is TRBV6-1, the J call TRBJ2-7; possibly TRBD2 for D (5 bases). This receptor was obtained from a young woman in good health. Written as DNA, the CDR3 is TGTGCCGGGTCGTTCGGGGTATCCTACGAGCAGTACTTC. Its translation: CAGSFGVSYEQYF.